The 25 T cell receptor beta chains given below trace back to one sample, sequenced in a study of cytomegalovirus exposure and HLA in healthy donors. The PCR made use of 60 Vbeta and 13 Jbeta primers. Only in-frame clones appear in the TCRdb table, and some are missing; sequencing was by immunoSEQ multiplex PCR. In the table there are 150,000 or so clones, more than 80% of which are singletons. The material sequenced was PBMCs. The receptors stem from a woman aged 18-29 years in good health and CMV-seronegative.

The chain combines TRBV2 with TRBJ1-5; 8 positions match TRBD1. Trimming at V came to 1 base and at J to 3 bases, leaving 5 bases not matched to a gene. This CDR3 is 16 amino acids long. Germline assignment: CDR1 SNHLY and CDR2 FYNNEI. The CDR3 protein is CASSEERDRPNQPQHF. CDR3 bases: TGTGCCAGCAGTGAAGAGAGGGACAGGCCCAATCAGCCCCAGCATTTT.

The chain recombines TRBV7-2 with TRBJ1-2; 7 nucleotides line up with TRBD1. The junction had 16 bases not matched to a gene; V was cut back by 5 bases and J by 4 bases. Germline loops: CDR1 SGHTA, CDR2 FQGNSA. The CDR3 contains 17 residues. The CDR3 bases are TGTGCCAGCAGCGCCGGAATGGAGGGGGCGCGGATCTATGGCTACACCTTC. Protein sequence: CASSAGMEGARIYGYTF.

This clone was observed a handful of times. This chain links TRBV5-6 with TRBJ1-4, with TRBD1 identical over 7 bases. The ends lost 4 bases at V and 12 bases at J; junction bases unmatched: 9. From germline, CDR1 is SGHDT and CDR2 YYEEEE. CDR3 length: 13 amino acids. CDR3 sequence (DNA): TGTGCCAGCAGCGTCACGGACAGGATAGAACTGTTTTTT. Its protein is CASSVTDRIELFF.

CDR3 coding DNA: TGTGCCACCAGCAGAACCTCTCCGGGGGAAAAACTGTTTTTT. It yields the protein CATSRTSPGEKLFF. The chain links TRBV15 to TRBJ1-4, with D unclear. The CDR3 sequence is 14 residues long. CDR1 and CDR2 (germline): LNHNV, YYDKDF (reference sequence). Trimming took off 2 bases at V and 8 bases at J, with 12 bases between the two ends.

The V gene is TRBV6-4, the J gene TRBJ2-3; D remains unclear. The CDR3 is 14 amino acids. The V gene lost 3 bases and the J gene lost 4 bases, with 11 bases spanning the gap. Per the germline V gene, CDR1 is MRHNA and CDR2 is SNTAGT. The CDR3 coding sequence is TGTGCCAGCAGTGAGGCGCTAGGTGCAGATACGCAGTATTTT. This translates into CASSEALGADTQYF.

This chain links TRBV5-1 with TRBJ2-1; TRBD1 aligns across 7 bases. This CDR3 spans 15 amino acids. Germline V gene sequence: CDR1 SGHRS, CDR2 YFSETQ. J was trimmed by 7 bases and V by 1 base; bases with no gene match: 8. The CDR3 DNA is TGCGCCAGCAGCTTGACTAGGGCAGGGGGAAATGAGCAGTTCTTC. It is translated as CASSLTRAGGNEQFF.

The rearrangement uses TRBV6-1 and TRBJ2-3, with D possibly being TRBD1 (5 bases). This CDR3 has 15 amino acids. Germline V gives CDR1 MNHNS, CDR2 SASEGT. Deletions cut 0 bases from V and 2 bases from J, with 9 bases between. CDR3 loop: CASSEAGQSTDTQYF. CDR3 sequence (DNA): TGTGCCAGCAGTGAAGCGGGGCAATCCACAGATACGCAGTATTTT.

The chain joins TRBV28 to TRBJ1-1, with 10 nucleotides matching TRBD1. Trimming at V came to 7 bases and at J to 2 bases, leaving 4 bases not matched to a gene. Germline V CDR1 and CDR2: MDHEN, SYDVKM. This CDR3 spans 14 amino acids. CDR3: CASKGTGANTEAFF. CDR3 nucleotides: TGTGCCAGCAAGGGGACAGGGGCCAACACTGAAGCTTTCTTT.

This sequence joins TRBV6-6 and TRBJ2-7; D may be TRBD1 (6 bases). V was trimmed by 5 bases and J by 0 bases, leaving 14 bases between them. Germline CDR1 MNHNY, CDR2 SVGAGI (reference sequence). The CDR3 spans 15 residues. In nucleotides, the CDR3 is TGTGCCAGCAGTACGACAGGAGGAAGCTCCTACGAGCAGTACTTC. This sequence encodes CASSTTGGSSYEQYF.

CDR3: CASTLPRGGNIRGEQYF. CDR3 nucleotides: TGTGCCAGCACCCTACCCCGCGGGGGGAATATTCGAGGGGAGCAGTACTTC. V and J are TRBV28 and TRBJ2-7; 8 bases agree with TRBD2. The germline V gene encodes CDR1 MDHEN and CDR2 SYDVKM. J gave up 7 bases and V 7 bases, and 21 bases lay outside the gene matches. The CDR3 sequence is 17 residues long.

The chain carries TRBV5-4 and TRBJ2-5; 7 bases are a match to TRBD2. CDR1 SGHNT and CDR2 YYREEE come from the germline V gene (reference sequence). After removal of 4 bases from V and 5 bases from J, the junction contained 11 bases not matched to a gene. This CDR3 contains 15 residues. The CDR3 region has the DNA TGTGCCAGCAGCGATCCGAGACTAGCTGTGGAGACCCAGTACTTC. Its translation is CASSDPRLAVETQYF.

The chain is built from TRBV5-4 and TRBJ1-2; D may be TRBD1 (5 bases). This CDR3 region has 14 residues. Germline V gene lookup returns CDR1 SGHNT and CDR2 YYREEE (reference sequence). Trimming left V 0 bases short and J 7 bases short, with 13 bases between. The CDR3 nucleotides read TGTGCCAGCAGCTTGGCGAGAGGGGAGGGTGGCTACACCTTC. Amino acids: CASSLARGEGGYTF. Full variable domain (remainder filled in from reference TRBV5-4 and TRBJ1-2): ETGVTQSPTHLIKTRGQQVTLRCSSQSGHNTVSWYQQALGQGPQFIFQYYREEENGRGNFPPRFSGLQFPNYSSELNVNALELDDSALYLCASSLARGEGGYTFGSGTRLTVV.

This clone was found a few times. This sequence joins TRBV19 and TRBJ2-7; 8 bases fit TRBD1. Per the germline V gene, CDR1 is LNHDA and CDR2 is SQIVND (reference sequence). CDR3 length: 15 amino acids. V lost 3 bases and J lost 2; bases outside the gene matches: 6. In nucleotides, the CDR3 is TGTGCCAGTAGTATTGGGACAGGAGGGACCTACGAGCAGTACTTC. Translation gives CASSIGTGGTYEQYF. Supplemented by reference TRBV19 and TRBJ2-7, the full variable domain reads DGGITQSPKYLFRKEGQNVTLSCEQNLNHDAMYWYRQDPGQGLRLIYYSQIVNDFQKGDIAEGYSVSREKKESFPLTVTSAQKNPTAFYLCASSIGTGGTYEQYFGPGTRLTVT.

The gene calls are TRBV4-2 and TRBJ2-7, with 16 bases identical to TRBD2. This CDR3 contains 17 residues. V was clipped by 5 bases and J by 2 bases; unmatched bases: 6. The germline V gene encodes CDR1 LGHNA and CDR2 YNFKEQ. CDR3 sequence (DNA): TGTGCCAGCAGCTTCGGGACTAGCGGGAGGGGTCCCTACGAGCAGTACTTC. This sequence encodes CASSFGTSGRGPYEQYF.

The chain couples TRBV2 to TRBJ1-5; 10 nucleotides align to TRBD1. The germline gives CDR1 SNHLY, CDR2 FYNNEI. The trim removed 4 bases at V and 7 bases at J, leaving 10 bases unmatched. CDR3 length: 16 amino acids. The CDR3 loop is CASSGLRDRGQQPQHF. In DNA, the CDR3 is TGTGCCAGCAGTGGCCTCCGGGACAGGGGCCAACAGCCCCAGCATTTT.

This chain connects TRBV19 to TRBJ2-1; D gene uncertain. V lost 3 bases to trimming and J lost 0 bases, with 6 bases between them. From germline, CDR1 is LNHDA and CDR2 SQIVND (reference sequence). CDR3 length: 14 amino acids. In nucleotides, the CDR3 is TGTGCCAGTAGTATGGCCAGCTCCTACAATGAGCAGTTCTTC. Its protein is CASSMASSYNEQFF.

The CDR3 region has the DNA TGTGCCAGCAGTCTCTCCACGGGGGAAGAGACCCAGTACTTC. Translated, it gives CASSLSTGEETQYF. The rearrangement joins TRBV2 to TRBJ2-5, with a tentative D call TRBD2 (6 bases). The ends were cut back, 5 bases at V and 3 bases at J, with 13 bases in the middle. The CDR3 is 14 residues long. CDR1 is SNHLY, CDR2 FYNNEI, per germline.

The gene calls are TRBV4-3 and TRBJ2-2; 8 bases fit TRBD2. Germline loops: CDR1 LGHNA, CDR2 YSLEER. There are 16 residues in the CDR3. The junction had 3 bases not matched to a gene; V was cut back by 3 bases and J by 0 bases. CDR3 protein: CASSHGAGANTGELFF. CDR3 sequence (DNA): TGCGCCAGCAGCCATGGAGCGGGAGCGAACACCGGGGAGCTGTTTTTT.

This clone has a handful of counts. CDR3 sequence (DNA): TGCGCCAGCAGCCAAGGTGTGCGACAGAACACTGAAGCTTTCTTT. Translated, it gives CASSQGVRQNTEAFF. V usage is TRBV4-3 and J usage is TRBJ1-1; D unclear. V dropped 1 base and J dropped 1 base, with 10 bases sitting between them. The CDR3 length is 15 residues. Looked up from germline, CDR1 is LGHNA and CDR2 is YSLEER.

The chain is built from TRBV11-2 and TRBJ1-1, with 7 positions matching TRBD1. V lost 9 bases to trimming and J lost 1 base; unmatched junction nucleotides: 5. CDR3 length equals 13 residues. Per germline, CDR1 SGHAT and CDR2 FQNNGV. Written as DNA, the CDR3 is TGTGCCAGTAGACAGGGAGCGAACACTGAAGCTTTCTTT. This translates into CASRQGANTEAFF.

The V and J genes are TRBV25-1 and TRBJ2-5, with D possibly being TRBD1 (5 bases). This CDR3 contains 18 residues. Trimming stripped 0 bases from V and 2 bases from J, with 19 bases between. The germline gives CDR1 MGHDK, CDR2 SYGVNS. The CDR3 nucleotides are TGTGCCAGCAGTGAATATTGGGGCCCGACTGTGGCTCAAGAGACCCAGTACTTC. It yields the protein CASSEYWGPTVAQETQYF.

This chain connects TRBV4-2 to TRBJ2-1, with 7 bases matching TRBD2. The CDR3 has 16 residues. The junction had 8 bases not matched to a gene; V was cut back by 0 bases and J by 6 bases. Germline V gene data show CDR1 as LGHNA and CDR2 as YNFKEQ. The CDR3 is CASSQEEGRGVNEQFF. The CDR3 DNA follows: TGTGCCAGCAGCCAAGAGGAGGGCCGGGGGGTCAATGAGCAGTTCTTC.

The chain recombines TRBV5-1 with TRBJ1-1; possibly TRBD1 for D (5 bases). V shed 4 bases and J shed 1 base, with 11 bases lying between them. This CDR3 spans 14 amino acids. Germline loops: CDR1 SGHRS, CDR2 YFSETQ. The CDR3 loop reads CASSPQVGNTEAFF. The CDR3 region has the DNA TGCGCCAGCAGCCCACAGGTTGGGAACACTGAAGCTTTCTTT.

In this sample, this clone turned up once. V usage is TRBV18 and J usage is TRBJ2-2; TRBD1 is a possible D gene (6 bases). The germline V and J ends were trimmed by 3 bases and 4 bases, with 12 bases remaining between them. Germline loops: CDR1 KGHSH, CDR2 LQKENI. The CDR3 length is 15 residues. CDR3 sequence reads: CASSPPGQITGELFF. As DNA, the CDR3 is TGTGCCAGCTCACCTCCGGGACAAATCACCGGGGAGCTGTTTTTT.

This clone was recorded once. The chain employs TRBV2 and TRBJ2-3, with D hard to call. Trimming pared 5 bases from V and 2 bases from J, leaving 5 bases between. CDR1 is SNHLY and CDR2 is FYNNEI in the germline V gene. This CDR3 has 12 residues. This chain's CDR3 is CASSTITDTQYF. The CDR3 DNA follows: TGTGCCAGCAGTACTATCACAGATACGCAGTATTTT.